This T cell receptor beta chain appears in the sequencing data of a study of T cell responses to AZD1222 COVID-19 vaccine (dated by TCRdb to the early 2020s). For context, the study as a whole: AZD1222 recipients with second doses at about 4 weeks or about 12 weeks were pooled, because spike-specific TCR depth and breadth did not differ between schedules. TCR sequencing was performed for roughly 240 trial participants, of whom roughly 200 were given two doses of AZD1222 and around 25 were given two doses of MenACWY control vaccine. Enrollment into the trials was organized by age into subgroups of 18-55, 56-69 and 70-plus years, and those subgroups contained about 150, 27 and 61 TCR-sequenced participants, respectively.

Explained via the paper, the time point label denotes: baseline before first vaccination. Vaccinee samples came from UK trials COV001 and COV002, including a single-blind randomized controlled phase 2/3 trial of AZD1222 (ChAdOx1 nCoV-19) in healthy adults. For TCRbeta chain sequencing, PBMC samples from trial participants were taken at day 0 and at day 28 after the second dose. The CDR3 regions of human TCRbeta chains were subjected to immunosequencing. For the original study's pipeline: Repertoire TCRs were matched against a reference library of SARS-CoV-2-specific TCRs generated with the MIRA antigen-specificity platform. Breadth was defined as the fraction of unique TCRs that were SARS-CoV-2-associated. Depth was defined as the fraction of total T cells that were SARS-CoV-2-associated. Using the MIRA data, each spike-specific TCR was mapped to the spike region that the TCR reacts to and placed in a CD4 or CD8 class. Log10-transformed breadth and depth values were compared by one-way ANOVA with Sidak's multiple comparisons tests. The clones in this table, taken by TCRdb from immuneACCESS, are in-frame only. Not every clone is retained; where verified, under half of the shortfall comes from an unresolved V gene, and the cause of the rest is unknown. V, J and clone size derive from that table, while D and trimming were established from the DNA sequence. Within this sample are some 130,000 clones, with over 75% of them counted one time only. Approximately 8% of the sample goes to the ten largest clones.

About this clone: The target of this receptor is not known. Within one base of it there is no much larger clone, and no base qualities were kept.

General conclusions and limits of the study: Participants were mostly white British and included more females than males, and it was suggested by the authors that clonal diversity may have been underestimated. After two AZD1222 doses, both the breadth and the depth of spike-specific TCRs were significantly higher than at day 0 and than in MenACWY recipients. Conclusions about previously exposed vaccinees were limited because only 6 or 7 AZD1222 recipients were SARS-CoV-2 seropositive at baseline. Vaccine-associated CD4 TCRs spanned the whole spike protein, with dominant responses in regions 160-218 and 743-854. The 56-69-year group was small, and its depth increase did not reach significance, likely because of low power. Nearly half of unique spike-specific TCRs reportedly recognized epitopes outside regions mutated in the B.1.351 and B.1.1.7 variants. No day 14 peak-response samples were available, so repertoires were characterized only after the peak T cell response.

The source is an adult in good health. The source material was peripheral blood, sampled on day 0 of AZD1222 vaccination.

The CDR3 in this case is CASSLGPADTQYF. The DNA is TGTGCCAGCAGCTTAGGACCGGCAGATACGCAGTATTTT. This receptor chain uses TRBV11-3 and TRBJ2-3; the D gene is not confidently resolved. The CDR3 measures 13 amino acids from cysteine to phenylalanine. The read is trimmed to its CDR3 DNA, 39 bases read in frame from base 1. CDR1 SGHNT and CDR2 YENEEA were looked up in the germline V gene. V loses 1 base of germline sequence and J loses 4 bases, and the interval between the two ends is 6 bases.